This T cell receptor (beta chain) came from a study of blood T cell repertoires in COVID-19. About the research overall: Collection of acute and convalescent COVID-19 samples took place in the United States, Italy and Spain. PBMCs, B-cell-depleted T cells, or T cells provided the cDNA or gDNA that made up the material.

Germline V gene data show CDR1 as MDHEN and CDR2 as SYDVKM. The CDR3 runs to 13 residues. Trimming removed 10 bases from V and 3 bases from J, with 15 bases in between. Method: immunoSEQ multiplex PCR; TCRdb's copy keeps in-frame clones and lacks some. The sample has under 50,000 clones; more than 75% are singletons. The sample comprised peripheral blood. This clonotype originated in a man between 70 and 80 years old with active COVID-19. V gene TRBV28 combines with J gene TRBJ1-1; the D gene is possibly TRBD1 (5 bases). The CDR3 spells CAIVGGRYTEAFF. The CDR3 region has the DNA TGTGCCATCGTGGGGGGGAGATACACTGAAGCTTTCTTT.